These 15 T cell receptor beta chains were sequenced from one sample in a study of blood T cell repertoires in COVID-19. TCRdb's table, derived via immunoSEQ multiplex PCR, lists solely in-frame clones and lacks some. The sample lists about 190,000 clones; roughly 86% were seen once. The source material was peripheral blood. The receptors come from a middle-aged man with active or convalescent COVID-19.

This chain joins TRBV6-1 and TRBJ1-5; the D is unclear. There are 15 residues in the CDR3. From germline, CDR1 is MNHNS and CDR2 SASEGT. Trimming stripped 2 bases from V and 6 bases from J, with 14 bases between. The DNA of the CDR3 is TGTGCCAGCAGTGAATACCCCCCACAAGTTCAGCCCCAGCATTTT. Encoded protein: CASSEYPPQVQPQHF.

This chain uses TRBV6-2 or TRBV6-3 with TRBJ2-1; 12 bases align to TRBD1. The V segment lost 4 bases and the J segment 10 bases; nucleotides outside the gene matches: 5. The CDR3 runs to 14 residues. Germline lookup yields CDR1 MNHEY and CDR2 SVGEGT. CDR3 sequence reads: CASSLPGQGAEQFF. In DNA, the CDR3 is TGTGCCAGCAGTTTGCCGGGACAGGGGGCAGAGCAGTTCTTC.

The CDR3 sequence is CASSLYFSEAFF. The CDR3 bases are TGTGCCAGCAGTTTATACTTTTCCGAAGCTTTCTTT. J is TRBJ1-1 and V is TRBV28; D ambiguous. Germline CDR1 MDHEN, CDR2 SYDVKM. The CDR3 sequence is 12 residues long. The ends were cut back, 1 base at V and 8 bases at J, with 8 bases in the middle.

The genes are TRBV28 and TRBJ2-2, with 8 bases identical to TRBD2. CDR1 and CDR2 from the germline V gene are MDHEN and SYDVKM. This CDR3 contains 15 residues. The V segment lost 2 bases and the J segment 6 bases; nucleotides outside the gene matches: 5. CDR3 DNA sequence: TGTGCCAGCAGTTTAGGACTAGCTAGTCCCGGGGAGCTGTTTTTT. Translating it yields CASSLGLASPGELFF.

The rearrangement links TRBV10-3 to TRBJ1-2; D uncertain. The CDR3 extends over 12 amino acids. Germline loops: CDR1 ENHRY, CDR2 SYGVKD. Trimming removed 9 bases at V and 0 bases at J, with 8 bases between. The DNA for the CDR3 is TGTGCCATAAGTATAGCTAACTATGGCTACACCTTC. It codes for CAISIANYGYTF.

The chain recombines TRBV7-3 with TRBJ2-2; 9 bases align to TRBD1. The germline CDR1 and CDR2 sequences are SGHTA and FQGTGA. The CDR3 totals 15 residues. V lost 5 bases and J lost 4; bases outside the gene matches: 5. The CDR3 coding sequence is TGTGCCAGCAGCGGGACAGGGTCGGGCACCGGGGAGCTGTTTTTT. Amino acid sequence: CASSGTGSGTGELFF.

This clone appeared a single time. CDR3 DNA sequence: TGTGCCACCAGCAGAGCAGGGGGCGGGTCGCGTAATGAAAAACTGTTTTTT. This encodes CATSRAGGGSRNEKLFF. The chain combines TRBV15 with TRBJ1-4; 8 nucleotides match TRBD1. This CDR3 is built from 17 residues. V lost 1 base to trimming and J lost 4 bases; unmatched junction nucleotides: 8. The germline CDR1 and CDR2 sequences are LNHNV and YYDKDF (reference sequence). The complete variable domain, with remaining parts taken from reference TRBV15 and TRBJ1-4, reads DAMVIQNPRYQVTQFGKPVTLSCSQTLNHNVMYWYQQKSSQAPKLLFHYYDKDFNNEADTPDNFQSRRPNTSFCFLDIRSPGLGDTAMYLCATSRAGGGSRNEKLFFGSGTQLSVL.

The rearrangement joins TRBV11-3 to TRBJ2-6; D not resolved. The CDR3 contains 17 residues. Trimming removed 2 bases at V and 0 bases at J, with 11 bases between. In germline, CDR1 is SGHNT, CDR2 YENEEA. CDR3 residues: CASSLRGPISGANVLTF. CDR3 DNA: TGTGCCAGCAGCTTACGAGGCCCGATCTCTGGGGCCAACGTCCTGACTTTC.

The J gene is TRBJ1-5, the V gene TRBV15; 9 bases fit TRBD1. The length of the CDR3 is 13 residues. The germline V gene has CDR1 LNHNV and CDR2 YYDKDF (reference sequence). The V and J ends lost 3 bases and 8 bases, in that order; junction bases with no gene match: 2. CDR3: CATSRDRGEPQHF. CDR3 DNA: TGTGCCACCAGCAGGGACAGGGGAGAGCCCCAGCATTTT. Drawing the rest from reference TRBV15 and TRBJ1-5, the complete variable domain is DAMVIQNPRYQVTQFGKPVTLSCSQTLNHNVMYWYQQKSSQAPKLLFHYYDKDFNNEADTPDNFQSRRPNTSFCFLDIRSPGLGDTAMYLCATSRDRGEPQHFGDGTRLSIL.

V is TRBV3-1 (or the pseudogene TRBV3-2) and J is TRBJ1-1; D is uncertain. Germline values: CDR1 LGHDT, CDR2 YNNKEL (reference sequence). Trimming removed 4 bases at V and 2 bases at J, with 8 bases between. This CDR3 region has 13 residues. DNA of the CDR3: TGTGCCAGCAGCCGTGCACACAACACTGAAGCTTTCTTT. Translation: CASSRAHNTEAFF.

The sample holds a few counts of this clone. The gene calls are TRBV28 and TRBJ1-2, with D perhaps matching TRBD1 (5 bases). The germline V gene has CDR1 MDHEN and CDR2 SYDVKM. Trimming stripped 6 bases from V and 5 bases from J, with 13 bases between. The CDR3 totals 13 residues. CDR3 in DNA: TGTGCCAGCAGGATAGGGGTGAATTATGGCTACACCTTC. The encoded protein is CASRIGVNYGYTF.

The chain combines TRBV19 with TRBJ2-3; tentatively, D is TRBD1 (5 bases). This CDR3 spans 15 amino acids. The germline V gene has CDR1 LNHDA and CDR2 SQIVND (reference sequence). Trimming took off 6 bases at V and 0 bases at J, with 13 bases between the two ends. The CDR3 DNA is TGTGCCAGTAGCAAGAGACAGATTAGCACAGATACGCAGTATTTT. Translated, it gives CASSKRQISTDTQYF.

CDR3 in amino acids: CASSQLARTDTQYF. As DNA, the CDR3 is TGTGCCAGCAGTCAACTAGCCCGCACAGATACGCAGTATTTT. The chain links TRBV2 to TRBJ2-3; the D gene is possibly TRBD2 (6 bases). V was trimmed by 5 bases and J by 1 base, leaving 10 bases between them. The germline V gene encodes CDR1 SNHLY and CDR2 FYNNEI. The CDR3 extends over 14 amino acids.

The chain joins TRBV5-1 to TRBJ1-1; tentatively, D is TRBD1 (5 bases). Germline-derived CDR1 and CDR2 are SGHRS and YFSETQ. Trimming took off 0 bases at V and 1 base at J, with 16 bases between the two ends. This CDR3 has 17 amino acids. CDR3 in amino acids: CASSLGTTGLGNTEAFF. The CDR3 DNA reads as TGCGCCAGCAGCTTGGGCACTACAGGCCTGGGGAACACTGAAGCTTTCTTT.

V and J are TRBV6-2 or TRBV6-3 and TRBJ1-1, with TRBD1 as a possible D gene (5 bases). From germline, CDR1 is MNHEY and CDR2 SVGEGT. Trimming removed 2 bases at V and 0 bases at J, with 13 bases between. The CDR3 is made up of 16 amino acids. The CDR3 nucleotides read TGTGCCAGCAGTTACACCACCGGGACTCTGAACACTGAAGCTTTCTTT. Protein product: CASSYTTGTLNTEAFF.